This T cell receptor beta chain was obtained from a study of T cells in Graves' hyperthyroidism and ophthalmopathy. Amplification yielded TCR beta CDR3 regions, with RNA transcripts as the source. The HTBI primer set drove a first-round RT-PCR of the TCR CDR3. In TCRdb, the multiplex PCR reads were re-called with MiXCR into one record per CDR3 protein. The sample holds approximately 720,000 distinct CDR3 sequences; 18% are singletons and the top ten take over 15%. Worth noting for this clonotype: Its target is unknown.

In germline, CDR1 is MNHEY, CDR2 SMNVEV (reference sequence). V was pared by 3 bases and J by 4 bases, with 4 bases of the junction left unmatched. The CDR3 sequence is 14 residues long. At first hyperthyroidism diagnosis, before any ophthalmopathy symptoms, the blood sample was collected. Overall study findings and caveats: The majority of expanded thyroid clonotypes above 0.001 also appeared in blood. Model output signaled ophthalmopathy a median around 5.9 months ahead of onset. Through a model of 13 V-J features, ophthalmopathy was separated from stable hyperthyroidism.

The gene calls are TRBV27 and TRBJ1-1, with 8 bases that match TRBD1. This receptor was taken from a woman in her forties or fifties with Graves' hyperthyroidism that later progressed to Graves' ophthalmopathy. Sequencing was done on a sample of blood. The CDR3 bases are TGTGCCAGCAGTTTTCAGGGGGCTATCACTGAAGCTTTCTTT. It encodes CASSFQGAITEAFF.